This T cell receptor beta chain was found in a study of blood T cell repertoires in COVID-19. Study overall: Sources were T cells, B-cell-depleted T cells, or PBMCs; the material itself was cDNA or gDNA.

Germline CDR1 and CDR2: MDHEN and SYDVKM. Trimming removed 3 bases at V and 4 bases at J, with 12 bases between. The CDR3 covers 14 residues. The authors' processing: Reference gene primer amplification yielded estimated nucleated cell counts. Profiling relied on immunoSEQ multiplex PCR, and the TCRdb table lists in-frame clones only, not all of them. V and J calls and clone size follow that table, whereas D and trimming were derived from the DNA. This table has some 99,000 clones, 70% to 90% appearing once. This clone was observed once. The chain recombines TRBV28 with TRBJ1-2; tentative D call: TRBD1 (5 bases). The TCR sequence derives from a woman aged 60-75 years in a cohort sampled during active or convalescent COVID-19. Sequencing input: peripheral blood. The CDR3 sequence: CASSLDAGPYGYTF. The CDR3 DNA reads as TGTGCCAGCAGTTTGGATGCGGGGCCCTATGGCTACACCTTC.